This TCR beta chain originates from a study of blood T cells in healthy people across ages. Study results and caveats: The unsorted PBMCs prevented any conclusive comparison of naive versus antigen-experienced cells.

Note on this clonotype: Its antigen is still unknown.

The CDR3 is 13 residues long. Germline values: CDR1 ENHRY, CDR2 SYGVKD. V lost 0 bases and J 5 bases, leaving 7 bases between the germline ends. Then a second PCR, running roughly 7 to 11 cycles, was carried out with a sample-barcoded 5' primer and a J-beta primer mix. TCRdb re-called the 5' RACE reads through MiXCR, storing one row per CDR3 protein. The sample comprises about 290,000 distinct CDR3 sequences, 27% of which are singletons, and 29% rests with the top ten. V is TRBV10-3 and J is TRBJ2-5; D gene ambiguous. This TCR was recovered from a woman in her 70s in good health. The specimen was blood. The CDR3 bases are TGTGCCATCAGTGAGTCTGGGCGGGAGACCCAGTACTTC. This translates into CAISESGRETQYF.